This T cell receptor beta chain was obtained from a study of T cell repertoires in cytomegalovirus infection. Study-level information: Peptides in the study included HLA-C-restricted and HLA-B-restricted CMV epitopes. It was the public TCR beta signatures that indicated both CMV infection and matching HLA type.

This CDR3 has 15 residues. Germline loops: CDR1 SGHNT, CDR2 YYREEE (reference sequence). V was shortened by 5 bases and J by 8 bases, with 22 bases between the two germline ends. TCRdb reprocessed the reads via MiXCR and lists one record per CDR3 protein. Here the sample spans 140,000 to 150,000 distinct CDR3 sequences, over 25% being singletons. About this clonotype: Its antigen is unidentified.

Whole-study results and caveats: Carriers of CMV and the relevant HLA type were discriminated by public TCR beta frequency. The response measured ex vivo was dominated by TCR beta clonotypes (HLA-C-restricted and CMV-specific).

The sample was CD8+ T cells from cultured PBMCs, taken from culture after CMV antigen stimulation. The chain recombines TRBV5-4 with TRBJ1-2, with a tentative D call TRBD1 (5 bases). The clonotype originates from a human donor in good health (CMV status not recorded). Some clones in this sample may be carry-over from other donors' samples. CDR3 in DNA: TGTGCCAGCAGAAAGTGGGGCGCGGGACGTGGCGGCTACACCTTC. It yields the protein CASRKWGAGRGGYTF.